The 27 T cell receptor beta chains reported below all come from one sample, sequenced in a study of CD8+ T cells in alopecia areata. Cutaneous lymph node cells were pooled, and they were sorted using CD4, CD8alpha, NKG2D, NKG2ACE and other markers. In each case, RNA was isolated and then reverse transcribed into cDNA as the sequencing template. Sequencing was performed with immunoSEQ multiplex PCR; in TCRdb, only in-frame clones are kept and a portion is missing. The profile covers roughly 260,000 clones, none occurring a single time. Sequencing was carried out using CD4+ T cells sorted from a lymph node. These receptors all stem from a C3H/HeJ mouse with alopecia areata. This line is of MHC haplotype H2-k.

Comment on this clone: Gene names and germline match the mouse. The sequence runs out 4 residues before the end of the CDR3; the remainder is reconstructed from the germline J gene. V and J are TRBV17 and TRBJ1-2; D possibly corresponds to TRBD1 (6 bases). The V and J ends lost 3 bases and 4 bases respectively, with 12 bases between them. This CDR3 region has 14 residues. Germline V gives CDR1 MNHDT, CDR2 YYDKIL. CDR3 region: CASSSIGGSSDYTF. CDR3 DNA (partial): TGTGCTAGCAGTAGTATAGGGGGAAGCTCC.

On this clone itself: These gene names are mouse names. The read ends 4 residues before the CDR3 terminus; that terminus is restored from the germline J gene. The rearrangement links TRBV5 to TRBJ2-5; weak D call: TRBD2 (5 bases). V lost 3 bases and J 0 bases, leaving 7 bases between the germline ends. CDR3 size: 14 residues. Germline CDR1 is LGHNA and CDR2 is YNLKQL (reference sequence). The part of the CDR3 DNA that was read is TGTGCCAGCAGCCACTGGGTTAACCAAGAC. This sequence encodes CASSHWVNQD. The full CDR3 protein is CASSHWVNQDTQYF.

Note on this clone: Gene names and germline match the mouse. Read coverage stops 4 residues before the CDR3 terminus; the germline J gene supplies the remainder. Within the sample, other DNA sequences also encode this same CDR3. This rearrangement joins TRBV1 to TRBJ2-5; 9 nucleotides agree with TRBD2. J lost 3 bases, V lost 1 base, and 2 bases had no gene match. The CDR3 is 15 amino acids. Germline CDR1 is NSQYPW and CDR2 is LRSPGD (reference sequence). CDR3 amino acids: CTCSAGLGGQDTQYF. The DNA read from the CDR3 is TGCACCTGCAGTGCAGGTCTGGGGGGGCAAGAC.

To note about this clone: Mouse names are used for the genes. With the read ending 4 residues before the CDR3 end, the germline J gene is used to fill in that end. Other DNA sequences from this sample encode an identical CDR3 as well. The chain combines TRBV14 with TRBJ2-5; D perhaps matches TRBD1 (6 bases). CDR1 and CDR2 (germline): SGHDT, FRDEAV. The CDR3 has 13 residues. The part of the CDR3 DNA that was read is TGTGCCAGCAGCCCACAGGGATGGGAC. Protein: CASSPQGWD. The CDR3, in full, reads CASSPQGWDTQYF.

For this clone: Each gene name is a mouse one. The sequence runs out 4 residues before the end of the CDR3; the remainder is reconstructed from the germline J gene. This specimen includes other DNA sequences encoding the same CDR3. The J gene is TRBJ2-7, the V gene TRBV13-1, with 11 bases matching TRBD2. Germline V gene sequence: CDR1 NSHNY, CDR2 SYGAGN. J was trimmed by 3 bases and V by 3 bases; bases with no gene match: 2. The CDR3 is 14 amino acids. The CDR3: CASSGTGGFYEQYF. The sequenced CDR3 bases are TGTGCCAGCAGTGGGACTGGGGGGTTCTAT.

Details on this clone: The listed genes are named as in mouse. The sequenced fragment ends 4 residues before the CDR3 boundary, so the rest is inferred from the germline J gene. The chain is built from TRBV5 and TRBJ2-2, with 9 bases that match TRBD1. Germline assignment: CDR1 LGHNA and CDR2 YNLKQL (reference sequence). V was pared by 0 bases and J by 4 bases, with 6 bases of the junction left unmatched. The CDR3 length is 17 residues. CDR3 DNA (partial): TGTGCCAGCAGCCAAGATCACAGGGGGCGCGGCACCGGG. It translates to CASSQDHRGRGTG. The whole CDR3 sequence reads CASSQDHRGRGTGQLYF.

This clone came up a few times. The germline and genes are mouse ones. Read sequence stops 4 residues before the CDR3 end, and the germline J gene provides the missing end. V is TRBV1 and J is TRBJ2-1, with 10 bases fitting TRBD2. The CDR3 is 14 amino acids. Germline lookup yields CDR1 NSQYPW and CDR2 LRSPGD (reference sequence). J lost 3 bases, V lost 7 bases, and 3 bases had no gene match. The CDR3 reads CTCTPGGAYAEQFF. CDR3 DNA (partial): TGCACCTGCACCCCTGGGGGGGCCTATGCT.

This clone came up a few times. These gene names are mouse names. The read stops 4 residues short of the end of the CDR3; the missing end is completed from the germline J gene. This chain joins TRBV1 and TRBJ1-2, with D perhaps TRBD1 (6 bases). There are 17 residues in the CDR3. Trimming left V 0 bases short and J 1 base short, with 15 bases between. Germline CDR1 reads NSQYPW; CDR2 reads LRSPGD (reference sequence). The CDR3 protein is CTCSADRLGQKNSDYTF. The CDR3 DNA, read in part, is TGCACCTGCAGTGCAGATCGGCTGGGACAAAAAAACTCC.

This clone has more than one count but fewer than ten. Mouse gene names and germline throughout. The read halts 4 residues ahead of the CDR3 end, with the missing end drawn from the germline J gene. V usage is TRBV15 and J usage is TRBJ1-2; the match to TRBD1 covers 7 bases. Germline V gene lookup returns CDR1 SGHND and CDR2 FRSKSL. This CDR3 region has 15 residues. With 2 bases clipped from V and 3 bases from J, the junction kept 6 bases outside the gene matches. CDR3 DNA (partial): TGTGCCAGCAGTTTAAAGGGACAGAAGGACTCC. Amino acids: CASSLKGQKDS. The whole CDR3 is CASSLKGQKDSDYTF.

This clone has a count of ten or more. The listed genes are named as in mouse. The sequenced fragment ends 4 residues before the CDR3 boundary, so the rest is inferred from the germline J gene. V is TRBV13-2 and J is TRBJ2-3; TRBD2 matches at 8 bases. The CDR3 runs 14 residues. Per germline, CDR1 NNHNN and CDR2 SYGAGS (reference sequence). The V and J ends lost 5 bases and 0 bases, in that order; junction bases with no gene match: 2. CDR3 DNA (partial): TGTGCCAGCGGGAACTGGGGGAGTGCAGAA. Amino acid sequence: CASGNWGSAE. The whole CDR3 sequence reads CASGNWGSAETLYF.

This clone was seen a few times. Here the gene names and germline are mouse. The DNA ends 4 residues before the CDR3 does, and the rest of the CDR3 is filled in from the germline J gene. This sequence joins TRBV2 and TRBJ2-1, with D possibly being TRBD2 (6 bases). V was shortened by 2 bases and J by 1 base, with 12 bases between the two germline ends. CDR1 and CDR2 from the germline V gene are LGHNA and YSYQKL. This CDR3 is 16 amino acids long. CDR3 in amino acids: CASSQNPGGNYAEQFF. The CDR3 DNA, read in part, is TGTGCCAGCAGCCAAAATCCGGGGGGAAACTATGCT.

As for this clone: Gene names follow the mouse nomenclature. The sequence runs out 3 residues before the end of the CDR3; the remainder is reconstructed from the germline J gene. The chain uses TRBV31 and TRBJ1-6; the match to TRBD1 covers 12 bases. TRBJ1-6 belongs to the ORF category, with a function that is uncertain. Germline trimming cut 0 bases from V and 7 bases from J; bases unmatched to any gene: 10. Germline V gene lookup returns CDR1 GKSSPN and CDR2 SITVG. This CDR3 spans 18 amino acids. Here the CDR3 reads CAWSLKQGQGAPNSPLYF. The covered CDR3 bases are TGTGCCTGGAGTCTAAAACAGGGACAGGGGGCGCCGAATTCGCCC.

About this clone itself: The gene symbols are mouse symbols. Coverage ceases 4 residues before the CDR3 finishes, and the germline J gene fills in the end. The rearrangement joins TRBV13-2 to TRBJ2-1; D might be TRBD2 (6 bases). The V gene lost 1 base and the J gene lost 0 bases, with 11 bases spanning the gap. This CDR3 comprises 16 residues. Germline V gene data show CDR1 as NNHNN and CDR2 as SYGAGS (reference sequence). This CDR3 reads CASGDPRLDNYAEQFF. The CDR3 bases that were read are TGTGCCAGCGGTGATCCTCGACTGGATAACTATGCT.

In its sample, this clone was seen a few times. Gene names refer to mouse genes. Other DNA sequences from this sample encode an identical CDR3 as well. CDR3 residues: CASSIRTNNSPLYF. Incomplete CDR3 DNA: TGTGCCAGCAGTATCAGGACAAATAATTCGCCC. V gene TRBV19 combines with J gene TRBJ1-6; weak D call: TRBD1 (5 bases). The read stops 3 residues short of the end of the CDR3; the missing end is completed from the germline J gene. TRBJ1-6 is given ORF status, its function remaining uncertain. The CDR3 length is 14 residues. The germline gives CDR1 FNHDT, CDR2 SITEND (reference sequence). Trimming took off 2 bases at V and 5 bases at J, with 8 bases between the two ends.

This clone has at least ten counts. The gene symbols are mouse symbols. The read falls 4 residues short of the CDR3 end, and the missing part is taken from the germline J gene. V usage is TRBV17 and J usage is TRBJ2-2; D ambiguous. Germline CDR1 and CDR2: MNHDT and YYDKIL. The CDR3 runs 14 residues. V lost 3 bases and J lost 2, with 7 bases in between. The CDR3 protein is CASSRPGNTGQLYF. The covered CDR3 bases are TGTGCTAGCAGTAGGCCTGGTAACACCGGG.

This clone occurred a few times. Mouse germline and gene names are used. The read ends 4 residues early relative to the CDR3; the germline J gene fills the gap. J is TRBJ2-7 and V is TRBV12-1; D is ambiguous. The CDR3 has 11 residues. CDR1 and CDR2 (germline): SGHSN, HYEKVE. CDR3 sequence reads: CASSLTYEQYF. The covered CDR3 bases are TGTGCCAGCTCTCTCACTTAT.

This clone was detected ten times or more. The gene names given are mouse names. The read comes to an end 4 residues before the CDR3 does, leaving the germline J gene to fill in the end. The chain links TRBV17 to TRBJ2-4; D not resolved. CDR1 is MNHDT, CDR2 YYDKIL, per germline. This CDR3 contains 14 residues. Trimming left V 1 base short and J 0 bases short, with 5 bases between. The sequenced CDR3 bases are TGTGCTAGCAGTAGAGCGTCTAGTCAAAAC. This codes for CASSRASSQN. The whole CDR3 sequence is CASSRASSQNTLYF. The whole variable domain, remainder taken from reference TRBV17 and TRBJ2-4, is DTTVKQNPRYKLARVGKPVNLICSQTMNHDTMYWYQKKPNQAPKLLLFYYDKILNREADTFEKFQSSRPNNSFCSLYIGSAGLEYSAMYLCASSRASSQNTLYFGAGTRLSVL.

This clone appeared a few times. Mouse names are used for the genes. With the read ending 3 residues before the CDR3 end, the germline J gene is used to fill in that end. This chain joins TRBV1 and TRBJ1-6, with D possibly being TRBD1 (5 bases). TRBJ1-6 is marked as an open reading frame, function uncertain. Germline-derived CDR1 and CDR2 are NSQYPW and LRSPGD (reference sequence). This CDR3 comprises 15 residues. V lost 3 bases to trimming and J lost 6 bases, with 12 bases between them. The CDR3 loop is CTCSAPGGSNSPLYF. CDR3 DNA (partial): TGCACCTGCAGTGCCCCCGGGGGGAGTAATTCGCCC.

This clone was counted only a few times. Gene names are mouse gene names. The read terminates 4 residues before the CDR3 end, so the remaining end is supplied by the germline J gene. V is TRBV13-1 and J is TRBJ2-1; TRBD2 matches 8 bases. This CDR3 region has 15 residues. CDR1 is NSHNY, CDR2 SYGAGN, per germline. The CDR3 bases that were read are TGTGCCAGCAGTGATGCTCTGGGGGGAGGAGCT. Its translation is CASSDALGGGA. The whole CDR3 sequence is CASSDALGGGAEQFF.

This clone was seen a few times. Any gene name here is a mouse gene name. The read comes to an end 4 residues before the CDR3 does, leaving the germline J gene to fill in the end. V is TRBV13-3 and J is TRBJ1-2; 9 bases align to TRBD1. Per the germline V gene, CDR1 is NNHDY and CDR2 is SYVADS. CDR3 size: 18 residues. V shed 4 bases, J shed 2 bases, and the junction held 15 bases outside the gene matches. The CDR3 loop reads CASSPIPGQGGGNSDYTF. CDR3 DNA (partial): TGTGCCAGCAGTCCAATCCCGGGACAGGGTGGGGGCAACTCC.

This clone has ten or more counts. Genes and germline are mouse. Coverage ceases 3 residues before the CDR3 finishes, and the germline J gene fills in the end. Other DNA sequences in the same sample also yield this CDR3. The chain carries TRBV1 and TRBJ1-6; no clear D gene. TRBJ1-6 is sorted into the ORF group, with uncertain function. Per germline, CDR1 NSQYPW and CDR2 LRSPGD (reference sequence). There are 14 residues in the CDR3. V was cut by 4 bases and J by 0 bases, with 4 bases left in between. The CDR3 here is CTCSDSSYNSPLYF. Partial CDR3 DNA: TGCACCTGCAGTGACAGTTCCTATAATTCGCCC.

A remark on this clone: Gene names refer to mouse genes. Coverage ceases 4 residues before the CDR3 finishes, and the germline J gene fills in the end. The J gene is TRBJ2-4, the V gene TRBV13-1, with 8 bases identical to TRBD1. The V gene end was trimmed by 3 bases and the J gene end by 2 bases; junction bases not matched to a gene: 2. Germline-derived CDR1 and CDR2 are NSHNY and SYGAGN. The CDR3 sequence is 14 residues long. CDR3 DNA (partial): TGTGCCAGCAGTGCGGACAGGGTTCAAAAC. This translates into CASSADRVQN. The CDR3 reads in full as CASSADRVQNTLYF.

This clone was seen at least ten times. The germline and genes are mouse ones. The CDR3 DNA, read in part, is TGTGCCAGCAGTGGGGGACTGGGGGACCAAGAC. Residues: CASSGGLGDQD. The CDR3, in full, reads CASSGGLGDQDTQYF. This rearrangement joins TRBV13-1 to TRBJ2-5, with TRBD2 matching 11 bases. The CDR3 end lies 4 residues beyond the end of the read and is filled in from the germline J gene. Per the germline V gene, CDR1 is NSHNY and CDR2 is SYGAGN. This CDR3 is 15 amino acids long. V was clipped by 3 bases and J by 1 base; unmatched bases: 1.

Notes on this clone: The gene names given are mouse names. The read halts 4 residues ahead of the CDR3 end, with the missing end drawn from the germline J gene. The chain links TRBV5 to TRBJ2-1; D might be TRBD1 (6 bases). The CDR3 has 15 residues. CDR1 is LGHNA, CDR2 YNLKQL, per germline (reference sequence). The ends were cut back, 1 base at V and 0 bases at J, with 7 bases in the middle. The part of the CDR3 DNA that was read is TGTGCCAGCAGCCAAGGACAGGTTAACTATGCT. Protein sequence: CASSQGQVNYA. The entire CDR3 sequence reads CASSQGQVNYAEQFF.

This clone was observed a few times. Gene and germline names: mouse. The DNA ends 4 residues before the CDR3 does, and the rest of the CDR3 is filled in from the germline J gene. V gene TRBV5 combines with J gene TRBJ2-1, with 12 bases lining up with TRBD2. The CDR3 is 16 residues long. The junction had 2 bases not matched to a gene; V was cut back by 4 bases and J by 1 base. CDR1 LGHNA and CDR2 YNLKQL come from the germline V gene (reference sequence). CDR3: CASSLTGGANYAEQFF. CDR3 DNA (partial): TGTGCCAGCAGCCTGACTGGGGGGGCAAACTATGCT.

As to this clone: The gene symbols are mouse symbols. The CDR3 end is not reached by the read, which stops 4 residues before it; the germline J gene fills it in. The chain has TRBV1 and TRBJ2-5, with 10 bases that match TRBD2. Germline-derived CDR1 and CDR2 are NSQYPW and LRSPGD (reference sequence). The CDR3 has 13 residues. CDR3 amino acids: CTCSLGGRDTQYF. The part of the CDR3 DNA that was read is TGCACCTGCAGTCTGGGGGGGCGGGAC.

As concerns this clone: Gene and germline names: mouse. The read finishes 4 residues shy of the CDR3 end, and the germline J gene is used to complete it. The rearrangement joins TRBV1 to TRBJ2-5, with no clear D. The CDR3 contains 14 residues. V was cut by 2 bases and J by 0 bases, with 6 bases left in between. The germline V gene has CDR1 NSQYPW and CDR2 LRSPGD (reference sequence). The covered CDR3 bases are TGCACCTGCAGTGCAAACTTTAACCAAGAC. Translated, it gives CTCSANFNQD. In full, the CDR3 reads CTCSANFNQDTQYF.